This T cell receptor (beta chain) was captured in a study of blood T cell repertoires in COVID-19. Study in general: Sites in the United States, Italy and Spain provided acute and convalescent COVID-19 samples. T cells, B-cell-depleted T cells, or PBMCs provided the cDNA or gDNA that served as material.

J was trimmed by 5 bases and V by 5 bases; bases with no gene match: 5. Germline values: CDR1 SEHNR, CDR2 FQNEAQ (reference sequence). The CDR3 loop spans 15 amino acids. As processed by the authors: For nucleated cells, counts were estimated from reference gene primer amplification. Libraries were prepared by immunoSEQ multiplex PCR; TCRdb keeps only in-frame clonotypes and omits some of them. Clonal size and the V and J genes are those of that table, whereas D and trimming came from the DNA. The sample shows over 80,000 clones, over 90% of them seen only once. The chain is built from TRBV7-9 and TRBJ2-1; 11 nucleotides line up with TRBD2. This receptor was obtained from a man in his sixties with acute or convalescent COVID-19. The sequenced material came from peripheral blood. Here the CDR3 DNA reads TGTGCCAGCAGCCCCTTTAGCGGGAGGGACAATGAGCAGTTCTTC. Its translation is CASSPFSGRDNEQFF.